The TCR beta chain described here comes from a study of metastatic and nonmetastatic thyroid tumors. TCRdb re-called clones via MiXCR from the PCR reads. Among about 27,000 clones listed, 16% were seen once. CDR1 and CDR2 (germline): MNHNS, SASEGT. The germline V and J ends were trimmed by 6 bases and 0 bases, with 15 bases remaining between them. This CDR3 region has 16 residues. Before thyroid surgery, none of the patients had received any treatment. The sample comprised blood. This chain uses TRBV6-1 with TRBJ1-5; possibly TRBD1 for D (5 bases). This receptor was obtained from a male donor with papillary thyroid cancer or a benign thyroid nodule (not recorded which). Some clones in this sample may be carry-over from other donors' samples. The CDR3 nucleotides are TGTGCCAGCAGGGAGACAGTGGACTATAGCAATCAGCCCCAGCATTTT. Protein: CASRETVDYSNQPQHF.